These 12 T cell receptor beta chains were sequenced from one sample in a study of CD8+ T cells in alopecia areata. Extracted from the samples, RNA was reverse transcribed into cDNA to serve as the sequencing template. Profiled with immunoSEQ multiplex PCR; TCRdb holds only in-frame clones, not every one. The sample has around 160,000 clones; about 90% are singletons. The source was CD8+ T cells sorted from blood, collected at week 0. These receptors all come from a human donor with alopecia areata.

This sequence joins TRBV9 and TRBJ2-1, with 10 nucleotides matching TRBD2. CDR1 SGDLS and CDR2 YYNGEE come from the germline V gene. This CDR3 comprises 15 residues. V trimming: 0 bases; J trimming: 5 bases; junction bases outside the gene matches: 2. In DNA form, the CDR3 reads TGTGCCAGCAGCGTAGATCTAGCGGGGGACAATGAGCAGTTCTTC. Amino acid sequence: CASSVDLAGDNEQFF.

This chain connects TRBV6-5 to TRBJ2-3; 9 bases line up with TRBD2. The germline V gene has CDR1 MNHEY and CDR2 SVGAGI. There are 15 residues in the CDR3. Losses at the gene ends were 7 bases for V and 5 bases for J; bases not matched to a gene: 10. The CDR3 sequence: CASNEKAGGGDTQYF. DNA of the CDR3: TGTGCCAGCAACGAGAAAGCGGGAGGAGGAGATACGCAGTATTTT.

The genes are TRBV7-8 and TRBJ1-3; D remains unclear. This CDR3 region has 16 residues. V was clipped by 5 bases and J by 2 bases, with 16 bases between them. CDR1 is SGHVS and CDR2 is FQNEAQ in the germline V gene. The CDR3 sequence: CASSTSSKEAGNTIYF. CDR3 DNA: TGTGCCAGCAGCACATCATCGAAAGAAGCTGGAAACACCATATATTTT.

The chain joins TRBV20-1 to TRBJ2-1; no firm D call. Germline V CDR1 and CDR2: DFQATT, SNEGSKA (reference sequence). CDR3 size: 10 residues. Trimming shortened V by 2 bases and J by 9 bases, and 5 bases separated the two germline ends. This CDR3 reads CSARSSEQFF. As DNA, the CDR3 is TGCAGTGCTAGATCGAGTGAGCAGTTCTTC.

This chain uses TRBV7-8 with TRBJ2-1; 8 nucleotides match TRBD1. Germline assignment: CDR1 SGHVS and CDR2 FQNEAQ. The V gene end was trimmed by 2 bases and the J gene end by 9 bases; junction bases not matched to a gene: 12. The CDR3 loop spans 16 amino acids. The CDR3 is CASSLLGRGLVGEQFF. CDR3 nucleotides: TGTGCCAGCAGCTTACTGGGCAGGGGGCTGGTGGGTGAGCAGTTCTTC.

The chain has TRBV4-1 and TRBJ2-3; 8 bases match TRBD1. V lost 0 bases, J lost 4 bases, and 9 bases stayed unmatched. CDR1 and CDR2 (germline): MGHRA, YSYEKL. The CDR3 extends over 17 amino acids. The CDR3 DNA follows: TGCGCCAGCAGCCAAGATCCGCAGGGGGCCTCGGCAGATACGCAGTATTTT. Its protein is CASSQDPQGASADTQYF.

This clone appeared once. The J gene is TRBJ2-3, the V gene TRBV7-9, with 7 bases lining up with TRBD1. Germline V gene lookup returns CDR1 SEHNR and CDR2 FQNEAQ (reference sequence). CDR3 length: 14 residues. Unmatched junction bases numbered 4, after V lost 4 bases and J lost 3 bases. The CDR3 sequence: CASSSGTVTDTQYF. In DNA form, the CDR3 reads TGTGCCAGCAGCTCCGGGACAGTAACAGATACGCAGTATTTT.

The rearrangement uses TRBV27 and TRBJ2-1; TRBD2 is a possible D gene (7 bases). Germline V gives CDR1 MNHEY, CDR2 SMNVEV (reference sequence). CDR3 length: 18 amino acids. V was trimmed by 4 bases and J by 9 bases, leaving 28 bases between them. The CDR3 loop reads CASSSPFPTRGGGSEQFF. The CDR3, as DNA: TGTGCCAGCAGTTCCCCCTTCCCGACTCGGGGAGGGGGGAGTGAGCAGTTCTTC.

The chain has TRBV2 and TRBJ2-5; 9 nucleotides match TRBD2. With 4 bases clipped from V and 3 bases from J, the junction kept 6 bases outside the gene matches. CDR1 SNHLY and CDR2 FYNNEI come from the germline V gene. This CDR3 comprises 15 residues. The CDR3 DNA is TGTGCCAGCAGTGTATTAGCGGGGGACGAAGAGACCCAGTACTTC. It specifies CASSVLAGDEETQYF.

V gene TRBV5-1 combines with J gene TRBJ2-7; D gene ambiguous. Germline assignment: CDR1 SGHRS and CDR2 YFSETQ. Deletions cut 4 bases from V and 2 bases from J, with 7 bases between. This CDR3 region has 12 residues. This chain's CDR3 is CASSDKTYEQYF. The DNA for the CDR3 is TGCGCCAGCAGCGACAAGACCTACGAGCAGTACTTC.

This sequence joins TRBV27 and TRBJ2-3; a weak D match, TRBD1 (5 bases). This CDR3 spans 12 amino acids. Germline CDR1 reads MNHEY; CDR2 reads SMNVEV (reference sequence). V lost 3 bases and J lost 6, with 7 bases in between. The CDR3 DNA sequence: TGTGCCAGCAGTTTTAGGGGCGATACGCAGTATTTT. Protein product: CASSFRGDTQYF.

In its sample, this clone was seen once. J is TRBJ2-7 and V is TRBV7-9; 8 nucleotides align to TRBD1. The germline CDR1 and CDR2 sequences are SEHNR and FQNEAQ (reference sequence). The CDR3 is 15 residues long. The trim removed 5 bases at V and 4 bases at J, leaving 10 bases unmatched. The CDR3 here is CASSLRTGNRYEQYF. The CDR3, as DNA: TGTGCCAGCAGCCTGAGGACAGGGAATCGGTACGAGCAGTACTTC.